The TCR beta chain described here comes from a study of blood T cell repertoires in COVID-19. Study background: Samples taken during acute and convalescent COVID-19 were collected in the United States, Italy and Spain.

Enrollment of patients from Seattle took place during active infection, with longitudinal follow-up. The CDR3 extends over 16 amino acids. V dropped 5 bases and J dropped 3 bases, with 14 bases sitting between them. The germline gives CDR1 LGHDT, CDR2 YNNKEL (reference sequence). The assay was immunoSEQ multiplex PCR, and TCRdb's table has in-frame clones only and misses some. Of 47,000 or so clones listed, 81% are singletons. V is TRBV3-1 (or the pseudogene TRBV3-2) and J is TRBJ2-6, with D tentatively TRBD1 (5 bases). The sequencing sample was made of peripheral blood. The receptor comes from a woman of 80 years or more with COVID-19, enrolled during active disease. CDR3: CASSTIQGYGANVLTF. The CDR3 nucleotides are TGTGCCAGCAGCACTATTCAGGGTTATGGGGCCAACGTCCTGACTTTC.